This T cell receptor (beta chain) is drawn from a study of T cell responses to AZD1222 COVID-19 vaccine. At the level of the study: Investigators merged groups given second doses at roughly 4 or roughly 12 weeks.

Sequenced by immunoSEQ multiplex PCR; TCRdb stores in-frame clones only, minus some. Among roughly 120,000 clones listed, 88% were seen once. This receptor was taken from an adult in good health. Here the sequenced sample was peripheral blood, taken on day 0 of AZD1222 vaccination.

As DNA, the CDR3 is TGTGCCAGTAGTGGTGCATTTGAAGCTTTCTTT. This encodes CASSGAFEAFF. The chain joins TRBV19 to TRBJ1-1, with D hard to call. The CDR3 runs 11 residues. Trimming took off 5 bases at V and 7 bases at J, with 8 bases between the two ends. Germline CDR1 LNHDA, CDR2 SQIVND (reference sequence). The full variable domain, rest sourced from reference TRBV19 and TRBJ1-1, is DGGITQSPKYLFRKEGQNVTLSCEQNLNHDAMYWYRQDPGQGLRLIYYSQIVNDFQKGDIAEGYSVSREKKESFPLTVTSAQKNPTAFYLCASSGAFEAFFGQGTRLTVV.